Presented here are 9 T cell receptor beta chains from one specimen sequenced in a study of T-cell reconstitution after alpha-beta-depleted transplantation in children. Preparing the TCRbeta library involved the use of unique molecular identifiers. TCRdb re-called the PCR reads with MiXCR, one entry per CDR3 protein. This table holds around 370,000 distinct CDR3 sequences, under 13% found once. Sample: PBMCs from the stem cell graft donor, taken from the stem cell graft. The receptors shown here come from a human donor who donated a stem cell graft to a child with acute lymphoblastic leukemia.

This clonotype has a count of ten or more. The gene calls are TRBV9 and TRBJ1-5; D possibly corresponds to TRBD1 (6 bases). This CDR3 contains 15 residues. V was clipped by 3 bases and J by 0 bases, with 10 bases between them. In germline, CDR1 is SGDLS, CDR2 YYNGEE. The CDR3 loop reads CASSGTDYSNQPQHF. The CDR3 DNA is TGTGCCAGCAGCGGGACAGATTATAGCAATCAGCCCCAGCATTTT.

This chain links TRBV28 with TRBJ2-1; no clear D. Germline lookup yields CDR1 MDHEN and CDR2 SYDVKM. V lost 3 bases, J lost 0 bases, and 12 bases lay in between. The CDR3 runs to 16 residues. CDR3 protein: CASSFPQLGSYNEQFF. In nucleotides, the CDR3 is TGTGCCAGCAGTTTTCCCCAATTGGGCTCCTACAATGAGCAGTTCTTC.

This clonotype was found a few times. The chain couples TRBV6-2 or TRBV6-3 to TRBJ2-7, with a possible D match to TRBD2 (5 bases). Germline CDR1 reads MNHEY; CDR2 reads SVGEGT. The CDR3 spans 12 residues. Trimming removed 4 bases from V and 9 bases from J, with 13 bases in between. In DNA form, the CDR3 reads TGTGCCAGCAGTTCCCCGACTACGAGGCAGTACTTC. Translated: CASSSPTTRQYF.

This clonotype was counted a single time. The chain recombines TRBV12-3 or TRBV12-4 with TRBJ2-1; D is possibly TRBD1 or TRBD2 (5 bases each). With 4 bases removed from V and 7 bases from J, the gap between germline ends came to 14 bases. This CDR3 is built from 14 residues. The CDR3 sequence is CASSWVGEGNEQFF. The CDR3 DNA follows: TGTGCCAGCAGTTGGGTCGGTGAGGGGAATGAGCAGTTCTTC.

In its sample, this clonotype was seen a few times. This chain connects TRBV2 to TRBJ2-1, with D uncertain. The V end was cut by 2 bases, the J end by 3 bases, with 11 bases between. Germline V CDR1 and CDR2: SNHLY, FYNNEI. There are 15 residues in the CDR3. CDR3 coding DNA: TGTGCCAGCAGTGAACCCGCAGGTCTCTACAATGAGCAGTTCTTC. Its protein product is CASSEPAGLYNEQFF.

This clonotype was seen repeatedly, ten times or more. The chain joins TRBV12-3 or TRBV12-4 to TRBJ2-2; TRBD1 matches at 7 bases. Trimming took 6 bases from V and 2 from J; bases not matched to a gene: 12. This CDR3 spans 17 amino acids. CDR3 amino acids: CASSRPTGWLNTGELFF. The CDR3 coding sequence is TGTGCCAGCAGCCGCCCGACAGGGTGGCTTAACACCGGGGAGCTGTTTTTT.

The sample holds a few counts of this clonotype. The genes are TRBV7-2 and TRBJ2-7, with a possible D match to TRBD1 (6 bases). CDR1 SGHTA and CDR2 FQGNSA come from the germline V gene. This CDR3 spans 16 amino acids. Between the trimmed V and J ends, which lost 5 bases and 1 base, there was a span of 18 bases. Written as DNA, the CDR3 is TGTGCCAGCAGCCCTAGGACAGCCGTGGGTTCCTACGAGCAGTACTTC. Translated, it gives CASSPRTAVGSYEQYF.

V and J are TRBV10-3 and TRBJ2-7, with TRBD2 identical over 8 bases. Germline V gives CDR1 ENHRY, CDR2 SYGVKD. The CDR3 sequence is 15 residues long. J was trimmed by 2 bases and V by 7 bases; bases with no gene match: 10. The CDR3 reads CAINYPQAGAYEQYF. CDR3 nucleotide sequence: TGTGCCATCAATTACCCACAAGCGGGAGCCTACGAGCAGTACTTC.

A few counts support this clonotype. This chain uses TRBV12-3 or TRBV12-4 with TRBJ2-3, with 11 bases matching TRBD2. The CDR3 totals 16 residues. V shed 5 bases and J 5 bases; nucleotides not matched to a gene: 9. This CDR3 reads CASSLSPTSGKDTQYF. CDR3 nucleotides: TGTGCCAGCAGTCTCTCACCGACTAGCGGGAAAGATACGCAGTATTTT.